This record concerns one TCR beta chain sequence. This clone was counted once. Which antigen it targets is not known. No base quality information exists; no much larger clone differs at one position. This sample is part of a study of OX40 agonist ivuxolimab in advanced cancers. Concerning the study at large: The costimulatory receptor OX40 (CD134) was targeted by ivuxolimab, a fully human IgG2 agonistic monoclonal antibody. Intravenous ivuxolimab was administered to patients every 2 weeks at six dose levels: 0.01, 0.1, 0.3, 1.5, 3 and 10 mg/kg. Of the approximately 50 dose-escalation patients, hepatocellular carcinoma was present in about 20, melanoma in roughly 15, renal cell carcinoma in 9 and head and neck cancer in 9. In the dose-escalation cohort, roughly four fifths of patients were male, and the mean age was approximately 64 years, with a range of about 23 to 85. Patients were allowed to have had prior anti-PD-1, anti-PD-L1 or anti-CTLA-4 therapy, and around 40% of the dose-escalation patients had previously received checkpoint inhibitors. Three dose-escalation patients achieved partial responses, one with hepatocellular carcinoma and two with cutaneous melanoma. The point of sequencing TCRbeta in the periphery was to test whether ivuxolimab changed TCR sequence diversity and drove clonal T-cell expansion. The paper reports the monotherapy dose-escalation portion (N of about 50 patients) of the phase I ivuxolimab trial.

For sequencing of the TCRbeta CDR3 region, genomic DNA was extracted from the sorted cells. The immunoSEQ Assay was used to sequence the TCRbeta CDR3 regions. Drawn from immuneACCESS, this table holds only the in-frame rearrangements with V and J called that TCRdb kept. Clones are partly lost; checked studies trace under half to an unresolved V gene and leave the rest unexplained. This sample lists around 32,000 clones; roughly nine tenths were detected once. The top ten constitute more than 25% of the sample. The V and J ends are trimmed by 11 bases and 1 base, leaving 13 bases between them. CDR1 and CDR2, per the germline V gene, are ENHRY and SYGVKD. The CDR3 measures 13 amino acids from cysteine to phenylalanine. Only the CDR3 part of the read is kept: 39 bases, read in frame from the first base. Patients with a history of autoimmune disease or receiving systemic immunosuppression were excluded from the trial. Peripheral blood for TCR sequencing was collected from all dose cohorts at baseline, on cycle 4 day 1, and on cycle 7 day 1. The samples were drawn from a first-in-human, open-label, multicenter phase I dose-escalation trial of ivuxolimab. Adults with locally advanced or metastatic melanoma, renal cell carcinoma, hepatocellular carcinoma or head and neck squamous cell carcinoma were enrolled in the trial. Before TCR sequencing, CD4+ T cells and CD8+ T cells from peripheral blood were sorted into separate populations.

Points the paper makes about the study in general: Antigen specificity was not determined for the clonally expanded peripheral T cells. Low levels of normalized T-cell clonal expansion were also shown by some nonresponding patients. After ivuxolimab, CD8+ T cells had more expanded clones than CD4+ T cells on average. Partial responders in the 0.1-3.0 mg/kg groups had among the lowest normalized peripheral clonal expansion, especially among CD8+ T cells. At doses from 0.1 to 3.0 mg/kg, clonal expansion was seen in both CD4+ and CD8+ blood T cells between baseline and week 6.

The sequence was collected from an adult with an advanced solid tumor such as melanoma, head and neck, liver or kidney cancer. Sequencing was performed on CD4+ or CD8+ T cells sorted from blood, taken in a trial of the OX40 agonist ivuxolimab. The sequence links TRBV10-3 to TRBJ2-3; tentative D gene TRBD2, with 7 bases matching. The CDR3 protein sequence reads: CALGGPGTDTQYF. The DNA sequence is as follows: TGTGCCCTGGGGGGGCCCGGCACAGATACGCAGTATTTT.